These 19 T cell receptor beta chains originate from one sample sequenced in a study of T cell changes during pregnancy in multiple sclerosis. Method: immunoSEQ multiplex PCR; TCRdb's copy keeps in-frame clones and lacks some. This table holds fewer than 60,000 clones, 90% found once. This specimen consisted of peripheral blood, obtained in the third trimester of pregnancy. These receptors were taken from a female donor in good health, enrolled as a control in a pregnancy study.

The chain couples TRBV15 to TRBJ2-7; TRBD2 matches at 7 bases. The CDR3 runs 17 residues. With V trimmed by 3 bases and J by 1 base, 12 bases remained unmatched. Germline CDR1 LNHNV, CDR2 YYDKDF (reference sequence). Written as DNA, the CDR3 is TGTGCCACCAGCAGTGCCAGGCGGGGGTCGCGGTCCTACGAGCAGTACTTC. This gives the protein CATSSARRGSRSYEQYF. The full variable domain, completed using reference TRBV15 and TRBJ2-7, is DAMVIQNPRYQVTQFGKPVTLSCSQTLNHNVMYWYQQKSSQAPKLLFHYYDKDFNNEADTPDNFQSRRPNTSFCFLDIRSPGLGDTAMYLCATSSARRGSRSYEQYFGPGTRLTVT.

V is TRBV5-4 and J is TRBJ2-3; no definite D call. Germline V lookup: CDR1 SGHNT, CDR2 YYREEE (reference sequence). Trimming left V 3 bases short and J 0 bases short, with 11 bases between. The CDR3 totals 15 residues. The CDR3 region is CASSSSRTSTDTQYF. The CDR3 bases are TGTGCCAGCAGCTCTTCAAGAACTAGCACAGATACGCAGTATTTT.

The chain employs TRBV11-2 and TRBJ1-1; 9 positions match TRBD1. This CDR3 region has 13 residues. Germline CDR1 reads SGHAT; CDR2 reads FQNNGV. The J segment lost 11 bases and the V segment lost 1 base, leaving 5 bases of the junction unmatched. The CDR3 is CASSLVRTGEAFF. The CDR3 DNA reads TGTGCCAGCAGCTTAGTCCGGACAGGGGAGGCTTTCTTT.

The gene calls are TRBV30 and TRBJ1-4; D gene ambiguous. The CDR3 contains 14 residues. Germline CDR1 GTSNPN, CDR2 SVGIG (reference sequence). V shed 2 bases and J shed 0 bases, with 7 bases lying between them. CDR3 region: CAWSPGTTNEKLFF. The CDR3 coding sequence is TGTGCCTGGAGTCCAGGCACAACTAATGAAAAACTGTTTTTT.

The chain couples TRBV29-1 to TRBJ1-2; D gene ambiguous. V lost 6 bases and J lost 4, with 21 bases in between. Germline V gives CDR1 SQVTM, CDR2 ANQGSEA. The CDR3 has 15 residues. This CDR3 is CSVGDELTRGYGYTF. The CDR3 DNA follows: TGCAGCGTGGGCGACGAATTGACTCGGGGCTATGGCTACACCTTC. The full variable domain, rest sourced from reference TRBV29-1 and TRBJ1-2, is SAVISQKPSRDICQRGTSLTIQCQVDSQVTMMFWYRQQPGQSLTLIATANQGSEATYESGFVIDKFPISRPNLTFSTLTVSNMSPEDSSIYLCSVGDELTRGYGYTFGSGTRLTVV.

J is TRBJ2-4 and V is TRBV18; 8 bases are a match to TRBD1. CDR1 KGHSH and CDR2 LQKENI come from the germline V gene. The CDR3 is 15 amino acids. V lost 1 base and J lost 12; bases outside the gene matches: 11. CDR3 sequence (DNA): TGTGCCAGCTCACCACTGACAGGGGACACGGGAAATCAGTACTTC. As protein: CASSPLTGDTGNQYF.

As concerns this clone: At one end the junction does not follow the germline gene, possibly because of a read error. The chain joins TRBV5-4 to TRBJ2-5; D is perhaps TRBD2 (5 bases). From germline, CDR1 is SGHNT and CDR2 YYREEE (reference sequence). The length of the CDR3 is 15 residues. This CDR3 reads CASSFLKGVQEAQYF. DNA for the CDR3: TGTGCCAGCAGCTTTTTAAAGGGAGTCCAAGAGGCCCAGTACTTC.

The chain links TRBV11-2 to TRBJ2-1, with D perhaps TRBD2 (5 bases). Germline-derived CDR1 and CDR2 are SGHAT and FQNNGV. The V end was cut by 5 bases, the J end by 9 bases, with 14 bases between. The length of the CDR3 is 13 residues. The CDR3 region is CASSLTRIGEQFF. The CDR3 DNA reads TGTGCCAGCAGCCTAACTAGGATTGGTGAGCAGTTCTTC.

The V gene is TRBV5-4, the J gene TRBJ1-1, with unresolved D. The CDR3 consists of 13 residues. The germline gives CDR1 SGHNT, CDR2 YYREEE (reference sequence). V lost 4 bases and J 6 bases, leaving 13 bases between the germline ends. The DNA for the CDR3 is TGTGCCAGCAGCCGGGGAGCTGAATCTGAAGCTTTCTTT. It encodes CASSRGAESEAFF. The full variable domain, rest sourced from reference TRBV5-4 and TRBJ1-1, is ETGVTQSPTHLIKTRGQQVTLRCSSQSGHNTVSWYQQALGQGPQFIFQYYREEENGRGNFPPRFSGLQFPNYSSELNVNALELDDSALYLCASSRGAESEAFFGQGTRLTVV.

V is TRBV6-5 and J is TRBJ2-5; D remains unclear. This CDR3 has 13 amino acids. The V end was cut by 5 bases, the J end by 5 bases, with 12 bases between. Germline V CDR1 and CDR2: MNHEY, SVGAGI. CDR3: CASSSQERETQYF. The CDR3 coding sequence is TGTGCCAGCAGTAGCCAGGAACGGGAGACCCAGTACTTC.

V and J are TRBV6-6 and TRBJ1-6, with unresolved D. Trimming cost V 5 bases and J 2 bases, with 7 bases left between them. The CDR3 is 14 residues long. Germline V gene lookup returns CDR1 MNHNY and CDR2 SVGAGI (reference sequence). This chain's CDR3 is CASSKDTYNSPLHF. The CDR3 DNA is TGTGCCAGCAGTAAAGACACCTATAATTCACCCCTCCACTTT.

The rearrangement uses TRBV30 and TRBJ2-7; TRBD2 agrees at 10 bases. V lost 3 bases and J lost 2; bases outside the gene matches: 4. Germline V gives CDR1 GTSNPN, CDR2 SVGIG (reference sequence). This CDR3 contains 14 residues. The CDR3 region has the DNA TGTGCCTGGAGCCAAGCGGGAGGGGCCTACGAGCAGTACTTC. This sequence encodes CAWSQAGGAYEQYF.

This clone appeared a single time. The rearrangement joins TRBV29-1 to TRBJ2-7; possibly TRBD1 for D (5 bases). Germline CDR1 reads SQVTM; CDR2 reads ANQGSEA. This CDR3 contains 14 residues. V lost 3 bases and J 7 bases, leaving 19 bases between the germline ends. CDR3 residues: CSVDSDTLGGEQYF. The CDR3 bases are TGCAGCGTTGACTCGGACACCTTGGGTGGGGAGCAGTACTTC.

The gene calls are TRBV5-1 and TRBJ2-1; a weak D match, TRBD2 (5 bases). The CDR3 length is 14 residues. Germline V gene data show CDR1 as SGHRS and CDR2 as YFSETQ. V was clipped by 1 base and J by 8 bases, with 13 bases between them. The CDR3 spells CASSLLGGFDEQFF. The CDR3 coding sequence is TGCGCCAGCAGCTTGCTAGGAGGCTTTGATGAGCAGTTCTTC.

CDR3 DNA: TGTGCCAGCAGCTTGGTGGGTTTTTCAAGGGGGGAGACCCAGTACTTC. This sequence encodes CASSLVGFSRGETQYF. The chain employs TRBV11-3 and TRBJ2-5; possible D gene TRBD1, 6 bases. The CDR3 is 16 residues long. The V end was cut by 3 bases, the J end by 5 bases, with 19 bases between. The germline V gene encodes CDR1 SGHNT and CDR2 YENEEA.

This chain uses TRBV30 with TRBJ1-2; 8 bases line up with TRBD1. Germline CDR1 GTSNPN, CDR2 SVGIG (reference sequence). V was pared by 0 bases and J by 6 bases, with 3 bases of the junction left unmatched. The CDR3 contains 13 residues. CDR3 sequence: CAWSVQGGNGYTF. The CDR3 DNA follows: TGTGCCTGGAGTGTACAGGGGGGGAATGGCTACACCTTC. The variable domain in full, completed from reference TRBV30 and TRBJ1-2, reads SQTIHQWPATLVQPVGSPLSLECTVEGTSNPNLYWYRQAAGRGLQLLFYSVGIGQISSEVPQNLSASRPQDRQFILSSKKLLLSDSGFYLCAWSVQGGNGYTFGSGTRLTVV.

V usage is TRBV2 and J usage is TRBJ1-6; 10 bases are shared with TRBD1. The germline V gene encodes CDR1 SNHLY and CDR2 FYNNEI. The CDR3 has 15 residues. With V trimmed by 6 bases and J by 7 bases, 6 bases remained unmatched. CDR3: CASRAGTGVNSPLHF. CDR3 nucleotides: TGTGCCAGCAGGGCCGGGACAGGGGTCAATTCACCCCTCCACTTT. Using reference TRBV2 and TRBJ1-6 for the parts outside the CDR3, the full variable domain is EPEVTQTPSHQVTQMGQEVILRCVPISNHLYFYWYRQILGQKVEFLVSFYNNEISEKSEIFDDQFSVERPDGSNFTLKIRSTKLEDSAMYFCASRAGTGVNSPLHFGNGTRLTVT.

The V gene is TRBV6-4, the J gene TRBJ2-3; possible D gene TRBD2, 6 bases. Germline V gene sequence: CDR1 MRHNA, CDR2 SNTAGT. There are 16 residues in the CDR3. The V end was cut by 6 bases, the J end by 3 bases, with 19 bases between. CDR3 nucleotides: TGTGCCAGCAGCTCGGTGGGGGGAATTGGGACAGATACGCAGTATTTT. Residues: CASSSVGGIGTDTQYF.

This clone has more than one count but fewer than ten. The V call is TRBV6-1, the J call TRBJ1-5; 7 bases fit TRBD1. Germline loops: CDR1 MNHNS, CDR2 SASEGT. This CDR3 comprises 15 residues. The ends lost 0 bases at V and 7 bases at J; junction bases unmatched: 6. The CDR3: CASSEAGTASQPQHF. CDR3 bases: TGTGCCAGCAGTGAAGCGGGGACAGCCTCGCAGCCCCAGCATTTT.